Below, one TCR beta chain is given with its context. Other nucleotide sequences in the sample specify the same CDR3. This sample was taken from a study of blood T cell repertoires in COVID-19. Measured with immunoSEQ multiplex PCR; TCRdb has only the in-frame clones, and not every one. The top ten clones hold approximately 0.48% of a sample with 170,000 or so clones, 90% to 95% of them seen once. Germline V gene data show CDR1 as MNHNY and CDR2 as SVGAGI (reference sequence). Unmatched junction bases numbered 4, after V lost 8 bases and J lost 1 base. This CDR3 has 14 residues. This sequence was found in a man aged 50-59 years with acute or convalescent COVID-19. This chain joins TRBV6-6 and TRBJ2-2, with 7 bases aligning to TRBD1. The specimen sequenced was peripheral blood. This CDR3 reads CASRRGQNTGELFF. The CDR3 nucleotides read TGTGCCAGCCGAAGGGGGCAGAACACCGGGGAGCTGTTTTTT.